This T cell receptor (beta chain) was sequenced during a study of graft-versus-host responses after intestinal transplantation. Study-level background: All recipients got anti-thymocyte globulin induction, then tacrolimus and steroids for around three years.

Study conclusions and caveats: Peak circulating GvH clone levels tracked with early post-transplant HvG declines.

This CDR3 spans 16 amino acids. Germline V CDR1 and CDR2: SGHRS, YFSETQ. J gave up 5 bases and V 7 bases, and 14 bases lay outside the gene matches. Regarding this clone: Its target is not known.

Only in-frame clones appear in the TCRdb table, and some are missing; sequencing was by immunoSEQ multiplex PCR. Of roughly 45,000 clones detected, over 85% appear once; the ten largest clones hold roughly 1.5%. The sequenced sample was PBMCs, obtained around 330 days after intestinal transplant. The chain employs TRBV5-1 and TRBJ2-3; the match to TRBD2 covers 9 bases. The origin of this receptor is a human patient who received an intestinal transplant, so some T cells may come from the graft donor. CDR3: CASCGSAGGPQDTQYF. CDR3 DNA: TGCGCCAGCTGTGGGTCTGCGGGAGGGCCCCAAGATACGCAGTATTTT.